Below are 14 T cell receptor beta chains sequenced from a single sample in a study of cytomegalovirus exposure and HLA in healthy donors. The PCR made use of 60 Vbeta and 13 Jbeta primers. Data came from immunoSEQ multiplex PCR; TCRdb stores just in-frame clones and leaves some out. In the table there are 100,000 to 150,000 clones, 60% to 80% of which are singletons. Sequencing was done on a sample of PBMCs. Receptors originate from a woman aged 45-59 years in good health and CMV-seronegative.

The chain has TRBV2 and TRBJ1-2; possibly TRBD1 for D (5 bases). The V gene's germline CDR1 is SNHLY and CDR2 FYNNEI. The germline V and J ends were trimmed by 6 bases and 4 bases, with 15 bases remaining between them. CDR3 length: 14 residues. The CDR3 DNA is TGTGCCAGCAGGGGAGGCGACGGGGGCTATGGCTACACCTTC. It is translated as CASRGGDGGYGYTF.

This chain uses TRBV29-1 with TRBJ1-1, with a weak D call TRBD1 (5 bases). V was shortened by 4 bases and J by 5 bases, with 14 bases between the two germline ends. Germline CDR1 and CDR2: SQVTM and ANQGSEA. The CDR3 covers 13 residues. The CDR3 nucleotides read TGCAGCGTTGGTCCGGGGGGAGGTACTGAAGCTTTCTTT. Its protein product is CSVGPGGGTEAFF.

This clone was counted once. This sequence joins TRBV5-1 and TRBJ2-7, with TRBD1 matching over 7 bases. CDR1 is SGHRS, CDR2 YFSETQ, per germline. Trimming cost V 9 bases and J 0 bases; bases outside gene matches: 9. This CDR3 comprises 14 residues. The chain's CDR3 is CATAGGVGSYEQYF. The CDR3 DNA follows: TGCGCCACAGCAGGGGGAGTTGGCTCCTACGAGCAGTACTTC.

This chain joins TRBV29-1 and TRBJ1-2; D uncertain. The germline V and J ends were trimmed by 0 bases and 8 bases, with 19 bases remaining between them. Germline V gene data show CDR1 as SQVTM and CDR2 as ANQGSEA. The CDR3 has 15 residues. The CDR3 loop reads CSVEDESRLMWGYTF. DNA for the CDR3: TGCAGCGTTGAAGATGAGTCCAGGCTGATGTGGGGCTACACCTTC.

The V call is TRBV19, the J call TRBJ1-1; D is unresolved. Germline V gene lookup returns CDR1 LNHDA and CDR2 SQIVND (reference sequence). V was trimmed by 1 base and J by 1 base, leaving 4 bases between them. The CDR3 runs to 13 residues. The chain's CDR3 is CASSIGQNTEAFF. CDR3 bases: TGTGCCAGTAGTATAGGGCAGAACACTGAAGCTTTCTTT.

The V gene is TRBV28, the J gene TRBJ2-2; 7 bases match TRBD2. There are 14 residues in the CDR3. V gave up 3 bases and J gave up 6 bases; unmatched junction bases: 4. Germline V gene sequence: CDR1 MDHEN, CDR2 SYDVKM. This CDR3 is CASSLRGGSGELFF. The DNA of the CDR3 is TGTGCCAGCAGTTTGCGCGGGGGTTCCGGGGAGCTGTTTTTT.

V and J are TRBV7-3 and TRBJ1-1; D not certain. The germline gives CDR1 SGHTA, CDR2 FQGTGA. This CDR3 is 13 amino acids long. The germline V and J ends were trimmed by 5 bases and 0 bases, with 7 bases remaining between them. CDR3 in DNA: TGTGCCAGCAGCCTCAGATTGAACACTGAAGCTTTCTTT. Translating it yields CASSLRLNTEAFF.

V is TRBV28 and J is TRBJ2-3, with 11 bases matching TRBD2. CDR1 is MDHEN, CDR2 SYDVKM, per germline. This CDR3 comprises 15 residues. V lost 2 bases, J lost 4 bases, and 2 bases stayed unmatched. The CDR3 loop is CASSLTSGSSDTQYF. For the CDR3, the DNA is TGTGCCAGCAGTTTAACTAGCGGGAGTTCAGATACGCAGTATTTT.

Worth noting for this clone: One end of the junction does not line up with germline, which may come from a read error. V is TRBV7-2 and J is TRBJ2-7; 7 bases are shared with TRBD2. In germline, CDR1 is SGHTA, CDR2 FQGNSA. CDR3 length: 14 residues. Here the CDR3 DNA reads TGTGCCAGCAGATTAGACGCGGGAGTTTTAGAGCAGTACTTC. Translated: CASRLDAGVLEQYF.

This clone has just a few counts. The V gene is TRBV19, the J gene TRBJ1-2, with 9 bases aligning to TRBD1. Germline V gene sequence: CDR1 LNHDA, CDR2 SQIVND (reference sequence). The CDR3 is 14 amino acids. Trimming at V came to 6 bases and at J to 2 bases, leaving 4 bases not matched to a gene. CDR3 loop: CASRRDRANYGYTF. CDR3 bases: TGTGCCAGTAGGCGGGACAGGGCAAACTATGGCTACACCTTC.

This clone came up once. The chain links TRBV5-6 to TRBJ1-1; D is undetermined. The germline V and J ends were trimmed by 0 bases and 0 bases, with 6 bases remaining between them. The CDR3 sequence is 14 residues long. Germline loops: CDR1 SGHDT, CDR2 YYEEEE. CDR3 nucleotides: TGTGCCAGCAGCTTGGGGGCCGTGAACACTGAAGCTTTCTTT. This gives the protein CASSLGAVNTEAFF. The whole variable domain, remainder taken from reference TRBV5-6 and TRBJ1-1, is DAGVTQSPTHLIKTRGQQVTLRCSPKSGHDTVSWYQQALGQGPQFIFQYYEEEERQRGNFPDRFSGHQFPNYSSELNVNALLLGDSALYLCASSLGAVNTEAFFGQGTRLTVV.

The rearrangement joins TRBV9 to TRBJ1-1, with D unclear. Germline CDR1 reads SGDLS; CDR2 reads YYNGEE. The CDR3 contains 14 residues. V lost 0 bases, J lost 5 bases, and 11 bases lay in between. CDR3 sequence reads: CASSVDGGSTEAFF. As DNA, the CDR3 is TGTGCCAGCAGCGTAGATGGAGGTTCGACTGAAGCTTTCTTT.

This chain links TRBV6-1 with TRBJ2-1, with TRBD2 identical over 11 bases. J was trimmed by 9 bases and V by 4 bases; bases with no gene match: 5. Germline CDR1 is MNHNS and CDR2 is SASEGT. The CDR3 has 14 residues. CDR3 nucleotide sequence: TGTGCCAGCAGTGGACTAGCGGGGAGGGGTGAGCAGTTCTTC. It yields the protein CASSGLAGRGEQFF.

The chain joins TRBV7-9 to TRBJ2-1, with TRBD2 identical over 8 bases. This CDR3 is 16 amino acids long. Germline CDR1 is SEHNR and CDR2 is FQNEAQ (reference sequence). With 4 bases clipped from V and 5 bases from J, the junction kept 10 bases outside the gene matches. CDR3 in DNA: TGTGCCAGCAGCTCGCCCACTAGCGGATTGAACAATGAGCAGTTCTTC. Its protein product is CASSSPTSGLNNEQFF.